This section outlines one T cell receptor beta chain sequence together with its context. As yet, its antigen is unknown. This entry belongs to a study of blood T cells in healthy people across ages. Individuals who donated were healthy Caucasians from Russia aged 6 to 90. Study-wide findings and caveats: As naive T cell percentage varied, TCR beta diversity correlated strongly with it.

The CDR3 length is 14 residues. The V and J ends lost 5 bases and 1 base respectively, with 15 bases between them. Germline V lookup: CDR1 DFQATT, CDR2 SNEGSKA (reference sequence). Through a sample-barcoded 5' primer and a J-beta primer mix, a second PCR was run for about 6 to 12 cycles. MiXCR, run by TCRdb on the 5' RACE reads, gives a single entry per CDR3 protein. Among about 1.6 million distinct CDR3 sequences listed, about 31% were seen once. The source material was blood. The TCR sequence derives from a woman aged 25 to 45 in good health. The J gene is TRBJ2-7, the V gene TRBV20-1; no definite D call. CDR3 in DNA: TGCAGTGCTCCGCCCTTGCCCGATTCCTACGAGCAGTACTTC. It codes for CSAPPLPDSYEQYF.